The TCR beta chain under discussion was sequenced for a study of T cells in Graves' hyperthyroidism and ophthalmopathy (dated by TCRdb to between 2018 and 2021). Study-wide context: Peripheral blood was sampled at the time of initial diagnosis, prior to any treatment. The 100 or so discovery patients were divided at random into training and test sets in a 7:3 ratio. According to the paper, TCR Vbeta CDR3 sequencing was carried out on 135 peripheral blood samples, which came from 40 to 45 ophthalmopathy, 75 or so hyperthyroidism and roughly 17 progressor patients. In several Graves' hyperthyroidism patients, the study also compared T-cell repertoires from thyroid tissue with T-cell repertoires from blood. To identify TCR V-J signatures that set the groups apart, the researchers used a discovery cohort of about a hundred patients, made up of about 44 with Graves' ophthalmopathy and 57 with stable Graves' hyperthyroidism. Prospective prediction of ophthalmopathy was tested in an independent validation cohort consisting of 18 to 20 hyperthyroidism patients and 15 to 17 patients who later progressed to ophthalmopathy. Following sampling, methimazole starting at 30 mg daily was given to hyperthyroidism patients, and high-dose intravenous methylprednisolone was given to ophthalmopathy patients.

Hyperthyroidism patients were newly diagnosed, had a disease duration of under 2 months, and were aged 18 to 65 years. Any patient with an uncontrolled infection, another autoimmune disease, pregnancy or lactation was excluded. Diagnoses were based on clinical symptoms, serum thyroxine and TRAb, thyroid ultrasound and orbital computed tomography. For progressor patients, blood was drawn at the first diagnosis of hyperthyroidism, before any ophthalmopathy symptoms had appeared. PBMCs were isolated from 7.5 to 10 ml of fresh peripheral blood by Ficoll-Paque density gradient centrifugation. Progressor patients were initially diagnosed with Graves' hyperthyroidism and developed ophthalmopathy during follow-up. Total RNA was extracted with Trizol reagent, and quality was checked on an Agilent 2100 Bioanalyzer. General conclusions and limits of the study: Ophthalmopathy was separated from stable hyperthyroidism by a 13 V-J signature model, with 87.88% sensitivity and 81% to 82% specificity obtained in cross-validation and 80%/75% obtained in testing. In validation, progression to ophthalmopathy was predicted by the model with approximately 67% sensitivity and roughly 72% specificity, a median of about 6 months before onset. Blood samples also contained most of the expanded thyroid clonotypes (frequency above 0.001), which suggests that blood repertoires may reflect thyroid immune responses. Sample size was not statistically predetermined, and blinding of investigators to group allocation was not performed.

The table lists this clonotype with many counts. No cognate antigen has been identified for it. No base quality values were provided; no much bigger clone lies one nucleotide off. From a lookup of the germline V gene (reference sequence), CDR1 and CDR2 are LGHDT and YNNKEL. Including the terminal cysteine and phenylalanine, the CDR3 comprises 12 residues. The DNA shown is the 36-base CDR3, in frame from base 1. Trimming takes 3 bases from V and 15 bases from J, and the germline ends sit 14 bases apart. TCR beta CDR3 regions were amplified from RNA transcripts. The TCR CDR3 was subjected to a first round of RT-PCR using the HTBI primer set and the Qiagen OneStep RT-PCR kit. The libraries were constructed in a second round of multiplex PCR and then size-selected and purified. Libraries were sequenced paired-end with 100 bp reads on an Illumina HiSeq2000. In the paper's pipeline: SOAPnuke was used to process the raw data, with reads discarded if the reads contained adapters or uncalled bases, had a mean Phred below 15, or lacked an exact constant-primer or identifier match. COPE v1.2.5 was used to merge the high-quality paired reads, and each unique nucleotide sequence was defined as a clonotype. Clonotypes were aligned to IMGT TRBV, TRBD and TRBJ reference segments using MiTCR v1.1. The analysis was restricted to V-J combinations with a frequency above 0.0001, which together covered about 99% of the repertoires. A TCS score was defined as the ratio between F50 (clonal expansion) and ExV (chaos), using BLOSUM62-based TCRdist between CDR3 peptides within each V-J. Welch's t-statistics and random forest reduced fewer than 550 V-J features to fewer than 15, which were used in a naive Bayes classifier (R e1071). TCRdb reran the public reads through fastp at Q25 and MiXCR, keeping productive beta chains. Entries are consolidated by CDR3 protein sequence, retaining the most common genes and DNA. The V and J calls come from TCRdb's annotation, not from the publication. The sample table holds about 720,000 distinct CDR3 sequences, of which roughly a sixth were seen once. The top ten clonotypes cover 16% of the sample.

The chain couples TRBV3-1 to TRBJ2-2; the D gene identity is not certain. Specimen: blood. The receptor's source is a woman in her fifties or sixties with Graves' hyperthyroidism that later progressed to Graves' ophthalmopathy. The CDR3 reads CASSQETGLMFF. The DNA is as follows: TGTGCCAGCAGCCAGGAGACCGGGCTTATGTTTTTT.